Reported below is one T cell receptor beta chain. This sample is part of a study of T-cell reconstitution after alpha-beta-depleted transplantation in children. V was pared by 0 bases and J by 5 bases, with 15 bases between. Germline loops: CDR1 SGHKS, CDR2 YYEKEE (reference sequence). This CDR3 is built from 15 residues. During its preparation, the TCRbeta library received unique molecular identifiers. One entry per CDR3 protein, called by TCRdb with MiXCR from the PCR reads. The sample contains around 600,000 distinct CDR3 sequences, under 12% of which appear only once. The source was PBMCs from the stem cell graft donor, collected from the stem cell graft. The V gene is TRBV5-5, the J gene TRBJ2-7, with D maybe TRBD1 (5 bases). This TCR derives from a human donor who donated a stem cell graft to a child with acute myeloid leukemia. The CDR3 loop reads CASSLEVAGWDEQYF. The CDR3, as DNA: TGTGCCAGCAGCTTGGAAGTGGCAGGGTGGGACGAGCAGTACTTC.